The clone carrying this T cell receptor beta chain was picked up a small number of times. No antigen is known for it. BIOMED2 TRB-A/B primer pools were used in multiplex TRB PCR. TCRdb recomputed calls from the multiplex PCR reads with MiXCR, one row per CDR3 protein. The table includes around 20,000 distinct CDR3 sequences, over 25% detected once. This record belongs to a study of T and B cells in COVID-19 patients. General observations from the study: Active COVID-19 showed highly clonal TRB repertoires; recovery showed diversity and richness above healthy donors.

Germline lookup yields CDR1 SEHNR and CDR2 FQNEAQ (reference sequence). There are 15 residues in the CDR3. V dropped 6 bases and J dropped 1; count of bases not matched to a gene: 2. Blood genomic DNA input for TRB amplification was about 240-550 ng. The clonotype originates from a human donor who had recovered from COVID-19. Sequencing was carried out using blood. The chain employs TRBV7-9 and TRBJ2-7, with 14 bases matching TRBD2. The CDR3 spells CASRRTSGRSYEQYF. As DNA, the CDR3 is TGTGCCAGCAGGAGGACTAGCGGGAGGTCCTACGAGCAGTACTTC.